A selection of T cell receptor beta chains follows, all from one sample in a study of PD-1 blockade in classical Hodgkin lymphoma. The protocol was immunoSEQ multiplex PCR, while the TCRdb copy is restricted to in-frame clones and leaves out a portion. The sample includes approximately 50,000 clones, approximately 70% of them seen just once. Here the sequenced sample was peripheral blood mononuclear cells (PBMCs), taken before the second cycle of nivolumab. These receptor sequences come from a human donor with classical Hodgkin lymphoma. CDR3s leave out the opening cysteine and the closing phenylalanine or tryptophan.

CDR3aa: ASSLGPGGLYGQF
j_gene: TRBJ2-1
len: 13
v_gene: TRBV11-2

CDR3aa: ASANTGDIEAF
j_gene: TRBJ1-1
len: 11
v_gene: TRBV6-5

CDR3aa: ASSVQETQY
j_gene: TRBJ2-5
len: 9
v_gene: TRBV2

CDR3aa: ASSEPRRDSVWNSPLH
j_gene: TRBJ1-6
len: 16
v_gene: TRBV10-1

CDR3aa: SVVYQSNTGELF
j_gene: TRBJ2-2
len: 12
v_gene: TRBV29-1

CDR3aa: ASSDRLYTEAF
j_gene: TRBJ1-1
len: 11
v_gene: TRBV2

CDR3aa: ASRSGMNTEAF
j_gene: TRBJ1-1
len: 11
v_gene: TRBV7-3

CDR3aa: ASSLKGVSYEQY
j_gene: TRBJ2-7
len: 12
v_gene: TRBV28

CDR3aa: ASRQGSNQPQH
j_gene: TRBJ1-5
len: 11
v_gene: TRBV6-5

CDR3aa: ATRLPSQETQY
j_gene: TRBJ2-5
len: 11
v_gene: TRBV10-3

CDR3aa: ASSLTVLSGNTIY
j_gene: TRBJ1-3
len: 13
v_gene: TRBV11-2

CDR3aa: ASSPGLAGTYNEQF
j_gene: TRBJ2-1
len: 14
v_gene: TRBV14

CDR3aa: ASSLRPQSSYEQY
j_gene: TRBJ2-7
len: 13
v_gene: TRBV27

CDR3aa: ASSYSRGSGYEQY
j_gene: TRBJ2-7
len: 13
v_gene: TRBV6-6

CDR3aa: ASSLRVWGYT
j_gene: TRBJ1-2
len: 10
v_gene: TRBV28

CDR3aa: ASSKGQGSYEQY
j_gene: TRBJ2-7
len: 12
v_gene: TRBV7-9

CDR3aa: ASSLSGGRSYEQY
j_gene: TRBJ2-7
len: 13
v_gene: TRBV11-2

CDR3aa: ASSQSGAGNTIY
j_gene: TRBJ1-3
len: 12
v_gene: TRBV7-3

CDR3aa: ASRPTAGRQKQY
j_gene: TRBJ2-5
len: 12
v_gene: TRBV6-6

CDR3aa: ASSSEGRHEQF
j_gene: TRBJ2-1
len: 11
v_gene: TRBV6-4

CDR3aa: VSSRADNTEAF
j_gene: TRBJ1-1
len: 11
v_gene: TRBV6-5

CDR3aa: ASSLGNGLAGRYEQF
j_gene: TRBJ2-1
len: 15
v_gene: TRBV27

CDR3aa: ASSLESGGSYNEQF
j_gene: TRBJ2-1
len: 14
v_gene: TRBV7-3

CDR3aa: ASSYGNSGNTIY
j_gene: TRBJ1-3
len: 12
v_gene: TRBV6-6

CDR3aa: AWSEWGGYEQY
j_gene: TRBJ2-7
len: 11
v_gene: TRBV30

CDR3aa: ASSYSTYEQY
j_gene: TRBJ2-7
len: 10
v_gene: TRBV6-6

CDR3aa: ASSWGGNSYEQY
j_gene: .
len: 12
v_gene: TRBV11-2

CDR3aa: ASGDRVNEAF
j_gene: TRBJ1-1
len: 10
v_gene: TRBV7-3

CDR3aa: ACVRGREQY
j_gene: TRBJ2-7
len: 9
v_gene: TRBV30

CDR3aa: ASSFVFAGVEQY
j_gene: TRBJ2-7
len: 12
v_gene: TRBV28

CDR3aa: ASSPGTGDNYGYT
j_gene: TRBJ1-2
len: 13
v_gene: TRBV18

CDR3aa: ASSYRTGEDEAF
j_gene: TRBJ1-1
len: 12
v_gene: TRBV6-5

CDR3aa: ASSLQLQQGGSGNTIY
j_gene: TRBJ1-3
len: 16
v_gene: TRBV5-1

CDR3aa: ASSLPGGSTQF
j_gene: TRBJ2-1
len: 11
v_gene: TRBV7-2

CDR3aa: ASSVSRGPNEKLF
j_gene: TRBJ1-4
len: 13
v_gene: TRBV6-4

CDR3aa: ASSWTPGTSGRKETQY
j_gene: TRBJ2-5
len: 16
v_gene: TRBV27

CDR3aa: ASTETVGVYGYT
j_gene: TRBJ1-2
len: 12
v_gene: TRBV19

CDR3aa: ASSLGLLGRVGRENTEAF
j_gene: TRBJ1-1
len: 18
v_gene: TRBV5-4

CDR3aa: ASSLVPEKNTEAF
j_gene: TRBJ1-1
len: 13
v_gene: TRBV7-9

CDR3aa: ASSYSPGQGAETQY
j_gene: TRBJ2-5
len: 14
v_gene: TRBV6-5

CDR3aa: ASKWGLTDTQY
j_gene: TRBJ2-3
len: 11
v_gene: TRBV27

CDR3aa: ASSVDFYGYT
j_gene: TRBJ1-2
len: 10
v_gene: TRBV6-1

CDR3aa: ASLDRFYEQY
j_gene: TRBJ2-7
len: 10
v_gene: TRBV6-5

CDR3aa: ASSLGGYNEQF
j_gene: TRBJ2-1
len: 11
v_gene: TRBV11-3

CDR3aa: ASSLISSYEQY
j_gene: TRBJ2-7
len: 11
v_gene: TRBV7-9

CDR3aa: ASSIVHTDLRKQY
j_gene: TRBJ2-7
len: 13
v_gene: TRBV19

CDR3aa: ASSPAPFGQNSGNTIY
j_gene: TRBJ1-3
len: 16
v_gene: TRBV27

CDR3aa: ASSSYGGELF
j_gene: TRBJ2-2
len: 10
v_gene: TRBV7-3

CDR3aa: ASKVQGGNTGELF
j_gene: TRBJ2-2
len: 13
v_gene: TRBV7-6

CDR3aa: ASTSDRGGGYGYT
j_gene: TRBJ1-2
len: 13
v_gene: TRBV21-1

CDR3aa: ASSRLGGTQY
j_gene: TRBJ2-3
len: 10
v_gene: TRBV14

CDR3aa: ASSRSGTGDTGELF
j_gene: TRBJ2-2
len: 14
v_gene: TRBV18

CDR3aa: ASSLGRMNTEAF
j_gene: TRBJ1-1
len: 12
v_gene: TRBV7-2

CDR3aa: ASSFPHSPLH
j_gene: TRBJ1-6
len: 10
v_gene: TRBV6-5

CDR3aa: ASSLYRRGQETQY
j_gene: TRBJ2-5
len: 13
v_gene: TRBV5-1

CDR3aa: ASSPTGTSGKNPF
j_gene: TRBJ2-1
len: 13
v_gene: TRBV18